This T cell receptor beta chain was retrieved from a study of metastatic and nonmetastatic thyroid tumors. All patients were untreated before thyroid surgery. V lost 5 bases to trimming and J lost 1 base; unmatched junction nucleotides: 6. Germline assignment: CDR1 LNHDA and CDR2 SQIVND (reference sequence). The CDR3 contains 15 residues. MiXCR was used by TCRdb to re-call the PCR reads. The data contain around 19,000 clones, 25% to 35% of them singletons. The chain couples TRBV19 to TRBJ2-7, with 9 bases identical to TRBD2. The sample consisted of tumor tissue. This TCR was recovered from a male donor with papillary thyroid cancer or a benign thyroid nodule (not recorded which). Some clones in this sample may be carry-over from other donors' samples. Written as DNA, the CDR3 is TGTGCCAGTAGTTGGACTAGCGAGAAATCCTACGAGCAGTACTTC. Translated: CASSWTSEKSYEQYF.